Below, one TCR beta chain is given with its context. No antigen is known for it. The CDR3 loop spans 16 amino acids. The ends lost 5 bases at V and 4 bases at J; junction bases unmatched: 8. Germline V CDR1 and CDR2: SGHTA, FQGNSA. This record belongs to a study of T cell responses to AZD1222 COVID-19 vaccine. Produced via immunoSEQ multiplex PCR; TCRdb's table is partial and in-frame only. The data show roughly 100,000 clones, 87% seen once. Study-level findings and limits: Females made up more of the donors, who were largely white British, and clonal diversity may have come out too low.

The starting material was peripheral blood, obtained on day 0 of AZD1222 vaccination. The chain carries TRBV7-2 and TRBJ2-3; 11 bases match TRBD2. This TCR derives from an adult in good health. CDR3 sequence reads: CASSARLAGLPDTQYF. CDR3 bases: TGTGCCAGCAGCGCTCGACTAGCGGGATTACCAGATACGCAGTATTTT.